A selection of T cell receptor beta chains follows, all from one sample in a study of blood T cell repertoires in COVID-19. Measured with immunoSEQ multiplex PCR; TCRdb has only the in-frame clones, and not every one. Of 45,000 to 55,000 clones in the sample, approximately 84% are singletons; the top ten hold roughly 4.4%. Sequencing was done on a sample of peripheral blood. Every receptor here comes from a man over 45 with active COVID-19. Both conserved end residues are part of each CDR3.

j_call	v_call	cdr3_aa
TRBJ1-6	TRBV3-1/TRBV3-2	CASSPAGNGYSPLHF
TRBJ1-1	TRBV4-1	CASSQGPTGGADEAFF
TRBJ2-7	TRBV12-3/TRBV12-4	CASKNTGSYEQYF
TRBJ2-7	TRBV11-2	CASSDPTGGGGLKQYF
TRBJ1-3	TRBV18	CASSERRDSSGNTIYF
TRBJ2-1	TRBV4-1	CASSQEGLAGAHEQFF
TRBJ1-3	TRBV3-1/TRBV3-2	CASSHRRGGNTIYF
TRBJ2-7	TRBV7-9	CASSFIRDRGRGYEQYF
TRBJ2-3	TRBV3-1/TRBV3-2	CASSHGGGTDTQYF
TRBJ2-1	TRBV6-5	CASSYIAGGNNEQFF
TRBJ2-7	TRBV6-5	CASSPQGVSYEQYF
TRBJ2-1	TRBV11-2	CASTRDRYNEQFF
TRBJ2-3	TRBV5-1	CASSLSGSPEDTQYF
TRBJ2-2	TRBV5-1	CASTYRVPVLNTGELFF
TRBJ2-2	TRBV11-3	CASSRDRANTGELFF
TRBJ1-1	TRBV6-5	CASSYSGSGTEAFF
TRBJ1-6	TRBV11-3	CASSLDQISPLHF
TRBJ1-4	TRBV5-1	CASSLSGGNEKLFF
TRBJ1-5	TRBV2	CASMLQGFNQPQHF
TRBJ2-3	TRBV7-2	CASSLGHTDTQYF
TRBJ2-3	TRBV28	CASSSNPGVTDTQYF
TRBJ2-3	TRBV12-5	CASGFSVLLGQGTDTQYF
TRBJ1-2	TRBV4-1	CASSQDWAGWDYGYTF
TRBJ2-1	TRBV5-1	CASSFGFTGGLEEFF
TRBJ1-1	TRBV7-9	CASSPVIGQGVAFF
TRBJ2-3	TRBV14	CASSPRTYQTQYF
TRBJ1-1	TRBV2	CAAQGMGNTEAFF
TRBJ1-6	TRBV28	CASRGPSSYNSPLHF
TRBJ1-5	TRBV19	CASTHGVGARNQPQHF
TRBJ1-2	TRBV4-1	CASTTASGNYGYTF
TRBJ2-2	TRBV9	CASSEGVTGELFF
TRBJ2-3	TRBV6-4	CASSDPLAGGRDTQYF
TRBJ1-1	TRBV7-2	CASSSGPGGMNTEAFF
TRBJ2-1	TRBV7-2	CASSLGEGLYNEQFF
TRBJ1-2	TRBV3-1/TRBV3-2	CASSQRYWDKDYGYTF
TRBJ2-3	TRBV4-1	CASSLQGATDTQYF
TRBJ2-1	TRBV7-8	CASSLVGGSGGYNEQFF
TRBJ2-5	TRBV11-3	CASSVGLAGGGSYQETQYF
TRBJ2-3	TRBV11-2	CASSLAGSGGAISLDTQYF
TRBJ2-2	TRBV7-6	CASSPRTSGGQGTGELFF
TRBJ1-2	TRBV4-1	CASSQPGMEYGYTF
TRBJ1-1	TRBV27	CASSLAANTEAFF
TRBJ1-1	TRBV12-5	CASGLQDRYAEAFF
TRBJ1-2	TRBV9	CASSVVGQNYGYTF
TRBJ1-6	TRBV9	CASSVEGHSSYNSPLHF
TRBJ2-7	TRBV2	CASSRGSRYEQYF
TRBJ2-3	TRBV20-1	CRSGSTDTQYF
TRBJ2-1	TRBV15	CATSRARDSGYNEQFF
TRBJ2-3	TRBV10-1	CASSVASGYTDTQYF
TRBJ1-4	TRBV19	CASSIDYGGNEKLFF
TRBJ1-5	TRBV7-2	CASSQRGARNQPQHF
TRBJ2-1	TRBV14	CASRPSGGTYNEQFF
TRBJ2-5	TRBV9	CASSVDRGTGRLETQYF
TRBJ2-7	TRBV10-3	CAISEGLGGVYEQYF
TRBJ1-5	TRBV5-6	CASSLYRQGAPQHF